Listed below are T cell receptor beta chains from one sample, sequenced in a study of blood T cell repertoires in COVID-19. Only in-frame clones appear in the TCRdb table, and some are missing; sequencing was by immunoSEQ multiplex PCR. The top ten clones hold around 14% of a sample with around 170,000 clones, roughly 84% of them seen once. Sequencing input: peripheral blood. The receptors come from a man between 18 and 29 years old with active or convalescent COVID-19. CDR3s include the opening cysteine and the closing phenylalanine or tryptophan. Each record gives: V gene, clone size, D gene, J gene, CDR3 protein, CDR3 DNA. The D gene is left open where the match is weak. A clone size is listed for some rows: how often the clone was seen (once, few, many), or a class if it is expanded.

TRBV6-1	.	TRBD1	TRBJ2-7	CASSDPGTGTYEQYF	TGTGCCAGCAGTGACCCCGGGACAGGGACCTACGAGCAGTACTTC
TRBV7-2	.	.	TRBJ2-1	CASSPVGVAEYNEQFF	TGTGCCAGCAGCCCCGTGGGAGTGGCGGAATACAATGAGCAGTTCTTC
TRBV3-1/TRBV3-2	.	TRBD2	TRBJ2-3	CASRSGLAGSSTDTQYF	TGTGCCAGCAGATCGGGACTAGCGGGGTCTAGCACAGATACGCAGTATTTT
TRBV27	.	TRBD2	TRBJ2-1	CASSIPLAGGKGNSYNEQFF	TGTGCCAGCAGTATCCCCTTGGCGGGAGGGAAGGGGAACTCCTACAATGAGCAGTTCTTC
TRBV2	.	TRBD1	TRBJ2-3	CASSPQGARIMTDTQYF	TGTGCCAGCAGTCCACAGGGGGCGCGGATCATGACGGATACGCAGTATTTT
TRBV5-1	once	TRBD2	TRBJ2-7	CASSLKSPGGVPYEQYF	TGCGCCAGCAGCTTGAAGAGCCCTGGGGGGGTTCCCTACGAGCAGTACTTC
TRBV19	.	TRBD1	TRBJ1-4	CASSTGQSNEKLFF	TGTGCCAGTAGTACGGGACAGTCGAATGAAAAACTGTTTTTT
TRBV12-3/TRBV12-4	.	TRBD1	TRBJ1-5	CASSSTGGQPQHF	TGTGCCAGCAGTTCGACAGGGGGGCAGCCCCAGCATTTT
TRBV6-5	.	.	TRBJ1-2	CASSYGVGHNYGYTF	TGTGCCAGCAGTTACGGGGTGGGGCATAACTATGGCTACACCTTC
TRBV2	once	TRBD1	TRBJ1-6	CASNIQGAGNSPLHF	TGTGCCAGCAACATACAGGGGGCGGGTAATTCACCCCTCCACTTT
TRBV28	.	TRBD1	TRBJ2-5	CASRQGQGGETQYF	TGTGCCAGCAGACAGGGACAGGGAGGAGAGACCCAGTACTTC
TRBV28	.	TRBD1	TRBJ1-3	CASPLLGRGCVWTGNTIYF	TGTGCCAGCCCCCTTCTGGGCAGGGGGTGTGTTTGGACTGGAAACACCATATATTTT
TRBV3-1/TRBV3-2	.	TRBD1	TRBJ1-2	CASSFRGHGYTF	TGTGCCAGCAGCTTCAGGGGGCATGGCTACACCTTC
TRBV5-4	.	TRBD2	TRBJ2-5	CASSPGTRVVGTQYF	TGTGCCAGCAGCCCCGGGACTAGAGTCGTGGGGACCCAGTACTTC
TRBV11-1	.	TRBD1	TRBJ1-4	CASSYRGRKLFF	TGTGCCAGCAGCTACAGGGGGCGGAAACTGTTTTTT
TRBV7-9	.	TRBD1	TRBJ1-3	CASSTGDGGNTIYF	TGTGCCAGCAGCACAGGGGATGGGGGAAACACCATATATTTT
TRBV27	.	TRBD2	TRBJ2-7	CASSLKAGGPASYEQYF	TGTGCCAGCAGTTTAAAAGCGGGGGGCCCAGCTTCCTACGAGCAGTACTTC
TRBV4-1	.	.	TRBJ2-1	CASSQESRGFYNEQFF	TGCGCCAGCAGCCAAGAGAGTCGGGGGTTCTACAATGAGCAGTTCTTC
TRBV5-8	.	TRBD1	TRBJ1-1	CASSFRRDRVMNTEAFF	TGTGCCAGCAGCTTTAGGAGGGACAGAGTAATGAACACTGAAGCTTTCTTT
TRBV19	.	TRBD2	TRBJ2-7	CASSLPPSTSAYYEQYF	TGTGCCAGTAGTTTACCTCCTTCGACTAGCGCGTACTACGAGCAGTACTTC
TRBV27	once	.	TRBJ1-2	CASSLKRNYGYTF	TGTGCCAGCAGTCTCAAGAGAAACTATGGCTACACCTTC
TRBV13	.	.	TRBJ1-5	CASSLGPNQPQHF	TGTGCCAGCAGCTTGGGGCCCAATCAGCCCCAGCATTTT
TRBV27	.	.	TRBJ1-1	CASSFVGATEAFF	TGTGCCAGCAGTTTCGTTGGGGCCACTGAAGCTTTCTTT
TRBV12-3/TRBV12-4	.	.	TRBJ2-3	CASRPLGTDTQYF	TGTGCCAGCAGGCCGCTAGGAACAGATACGCAGTATTTT
TRBV11-3	once	.	TRBJ2-2	CASSPRASAAGELFF	TGTGCCAGCAGCCCGAGGGCTAGCGCGGCCGGGGAGCTGTTTTTT
TRBV11-2	.	TRBD1	TRBJ1-2	CASSPIGGFHYGYTF	TGTGCCAGCAGCCCGATAGGGGGCTTCCACTATGGCTACACCTTC
TRBV2	.	.	TRBJ1-1	CASSARMNTEAFF	TGTGCCAGCAGTGCCAGGATGAACACTGAAGCTTTCTTT
TRBV18	few	.	TRBJ1-2	CASSPLLGALQANYGYTF	TGTGCCAGCTCACCACTGCTGGGGGCGCTTCAAGCTAACTATGGCTACACCTTC
TRBV13	.	.	TRBJ2-6	CASSLGKGLGANVLTF	TGTGCCAGCAGCTTAGGAAAGGGGCTCGGGGCCAACGTCCTGACTTTC
TRBV4-1	.	TRBD1	TRBJ1-1	CASSQDRGLTEAFF	TGCGCCAGCAGCCAAGATAGGGGGCTGACTGAAGCTTTCTTT
TRBV11-2	.	.	TRBJ1-1	CASSLVDSTEAFF	TGTGCCAGCAGCTTGGTCGACTCCACTGAAGCTTTCTTT
TRBV10-1	.	TRBD1	TRBJ1-2	CASVWDRGHYGYTF	TGCGCCAGCGTATGGGACAGGGGGCACTATGGCTACACCTTC
TRBV19	.	.	TRBJ1-5	CASSPRGLLTQPQHF	TGTGCCAGTAGTCCCCGGGGACTGCTAACTCAGCCCCAGCATTTT